The TCR beta chain described here comes from a study of shared clonotypes between healthy human individuals. The germline V and J ends were trimmed by 1 base and 4 bases, with 13 bases remaining between them. The germline V gene has CDR1 MDHEN and CDR2 SYDVKM. This CDR3 is built from 15 residues. Study processing details: Filtering differed, since immunoSEQ gave only junction sequences and no quality scores. TCRdb's copy holds only in-frame clones and misses some; the assay was immunoSEQ multiplex PCR. V and J calls and clone size follow that table, whereas D and trimming were derived from the DNA. The data show 450,000 to 500,000 clones, with about 80% seen just once and approximately 12% held by the top ten.

V is TRBV28 and J is TRBJ1-2, with a tentative D call TRBD1 (6 bases). The sequenced material came from PBMCs. The clonotype originates from a woman in her thirties or forties in good health. Some clones in this sample may be carry-over from other donors' samples. The chain's CDR3 is CASSLFPRGTYGYTF. The DNA for the CDR3 is TGTGCCAGCAGTTTATTCCCCAGGGGCACCTATGGCTACACCTTC.